Below are 19 T cell receptor beta chains sequenced from a single sample in a study of blood T cell repertoires in COVID-19. Measured with immunoSEQ multiplex PCR; TCRdb has only the in-frame clones, and not every one. The profile shows some 230,000 clones, around 84% of them singletons. The sample comprised peripheral blood. These receptors were taken from a woman in her sixties or seventies who had recovered from COVID-19.

V usage is TRBV4-1 and J usage is TRBJ1-3; D is unresolved. CDR3 length: 18 amino acids. CDR1 and CDR2 (germline): MGHRA, YSYEKL. The V and J ends lost 1 base and 0 bases respectively, with 16 bases between them. CDR3 bases: TGCGCCAGCAGCCAAGGTCCGGGGAGGACCTTCTCTGGAAACACCATATATTTT. Translated, it gives CASSQGPGRTFSGNTIYF.

The rearrangement joins TRBV30 to TRBJ1-2; maybe TRBD1 (6 bases). V was trimmed by 2 bases and J by 4 bases, leaving 14 bases between them. The CDR3 totals 14 residues. In germline, CDR1 is GTSNPN, CDR2 SVGIG (reference sequence). The CDR3 protein is CAWSPTGLIYGYTF. CDR3 coding DNA: TGTGCCTGGAGTCCCACAGGGCTCATCTATGGCTACACCTTC.

The chain recombines TRBV7-2 with TRBJ2-3; TRBD2 matches at 12 bases. J lost 8 bases, V lost 6 bases, and 6 bases had no gene match. This CDR3 is 14 amino acids long. Germline V gives CDR1 SGHTA, CDR2 FQGNSA. The CDR3 is CASSLAGGPGTQYF. Written as DNA, the CDR3 is TGTGCCAGCAGTCTAGCGGGGGGGCCGGGTACGCAGTATTTT.

The chain employs TRBV10-3 and TRBJ2-3; 8 positions agree with TRBD2. V lost 5 bases to trimming and J lost 4 bases; unmatched junction nucleotides: 14. CDR1 and CDR2 (germline): ENHRY, SYGVKD. The CDR3 consists of 17 residues. The chain's CDR3 is CAISPQTSGGSADTQYF. The CDR3 region has the DNA TGTGCCATCAGTCCCCAGACAAGCGGGGGCAGCGCAGATACGCAGTATTTT.

As to this clone: Mismatch with germline at one junction end may stem from a read error. The chain uses TRBV3-1 (or the pseudogene TRBV3-2) and TRBJ2-5, with D unclear. CDR3 length equals 14 residues. CDR1 and CDR2 from the germline V gene are LGHDT and YNNKEL (reference sequence). The CDR3 nucleotides read TGTGCCAGCACCCAAAGAGATTCATTTGGGACCCAGTACTTC. It specifies CASTQRDSFGTQYF.

The genes are TRBV21-1 and TRBJ2-5; the tabulated D call, TRBD2, remains unverified against the DNA. TRBV21-1 represents a pseudogene. This CDR3 comprises 16 residues. The CDR3 DNA reads TGTGCCAGCAGCAACTGCGGCTCCCCCCCCCGGGAGACCCAGTACTTC. Translated, it gives CASSNCGSPPRETQYF.

This chain connects TRBV5-8 to TRBJ1-2; TRBD1 aligns across 8 bases. V dropped 1 base and J dropped 5; count of bases not matched to a gene: 13. The CDR3 spans 17 residues. From germline, CDR1 is SGHTS and CDR2 YDEGEE. Written as DNA, the CDR3 is TGTGCCAGCAGCTTGTGGCAGGGGGCTGTGAGTCAATATGGCTACACCTTC. Translating it yields CASSLWQGAVSQYGYTF.

This clone was detected only a few times. The J gene is TRBJ2-7, the V gene TRBV15, with TRBD2 matching over 7 bases. Germline V gene sequence: CDR1 LNHNV, CDR2 YYDKDF (reference sequence). CDR3 length: 15 amino acids. V lost 4 bases to trimming and J lost 0 bases; unmatched junction nucleotides: 6. CDR3 region: CATSKGGLTSYEQYF. For the CDR3, the DNA is TGTGCCACCAGCAAGGGAGGGTTGACCTCCTACGAGCAGTACTTC.

The count of this clone is one. The chain has TRBV7-2 and TRBJ2-1, with TRBD2 matching over 8 bases. The CDR3 has 16 amino acids. Germline values: CDR1 SGHTA, CDR2 FQGNSA. V lost 4 bases to trimming and J lost 4 bases; unmatched junction nucleotides: 9. The CDR3 here is CASSSLRGARYNEQFF. Here the CDR3 DNA reads TGTGCCAGCAGCTCTTTGCGGGGGGCCAGGTACAATGAGCAGTTCTTC.

CDR3 amino acids: CASSYFTGAYGYTF. The CDR3 bases are TGTGCCAGCAGTTATTTTACAGGGGCCTATGGCTACACCTTC. V is TRBV6-5 and J is TRBJ1-2, with 7 bases fitting TRBD1. Germline V gene lookup returns CDR1 MNHEY and CDR2 SVGAGI. V lost 3 bases and J lost 4; bases outside the gene matches: 5. The CDR3 is 14 amino acids.

V is TRBV16 and J is TRBJ1-2; 9 bases line up with TRBD1. CDR1 is KGHSY, CDR2 FQNENV, per germline. This CDR3 is built from 13 residues. The V and J ends lost 6 bases and 6 bases, in that order; junction bases with no gene match: 5. CDR3 region: CASSLGTGNGYTF. The CDR3 DNA sequence: TGTGCCAGCAGTCTTGGGACAGGGAATGGCTACACCTTC.

This chain connects TRBV7-3 to TRBJ2-1; 7 bases fit TRBD2. Germline loops: CDR1 SGHTA, CDR2 FQGTGA. The CDR3 is 16 residues long. Trimming cost V 0 bases and J 4 bases; bases outside gene matches: 6. The DNA of the CDR3 is TGTGCCAGCAGCTTAACCCGGGCTAGCGGATACAATGAGCAGTTCTTC. Amino acids: CASSLTRASGYNEQFF.

This clone was observed a few times. The chain recombines TRBV5-5 with TRBJ1-1; TRBD1 aligns across 7 bases. There are 13 residues in the CDR3. The trim removed 1 base at V and 3 bases at J, leaving 0 bases unmatched. CDR1 and CDR2 (germline): SGHKS, YYEKEE (reference sequence). CDR3 DNA: TGTGCCAGCAGCTTGCAGGGGGACACTGAAGCTTTCTTT. Translation: CASSLQGDTEAFF.

V and J are TRBV27 and TRBJ2-7; 12 nucleotides agree with TRBD1. This CDR3 region has 16 residues. Germline-derived CDR1 and CDR2 are MNHEY and SMNVEV (reference sequence). Unmatched junction bases numbered 8, after V lost 6 bases and J lost 2 bases. This CDR3 reads CASRTGQGARPYEQYF. The DNA of the CDR3 is TGTGCCAGCAGGACGGGACAGGGGGCTCGACCCTACGAGCAGTACTTC.

This clone was seen once. The chain combines TRBV28 with TRBJ2-5; tentative D call: TRBD2 (6 bases). Trimming cost V 7 bases and J 1 base, with 10 bases left between them. CDR3 length: 13 residues. CDR1 and CDR2 from the germline V gene are MDHEN and SYDVKM. In DNA form, the CDR3 reads TGTGCCAGCACGGGGGACTTCCAAGAGACCCAGTACTTC. Translated, it gives CASTGDFQETQYF.

The chain carries TRBV27 and TRBJ2-5, with 7 bases matching TRBD1. CDR3 length: 14 amino acids. V dropped 5 bases and J dropped 5; count of bases not matched to a gene: 8. Germline V gene lookup returns CDR1 MNHEY and CDR2 SMNVEV (reference sequence). CDR3 in DNA: TGTGCCAGCAGTCCCGGGACAGCTTGGGAGACCCAGTACTTC. Translation gives CASSPGTAWETQYF.

The chain carries TRBV2 and TRBJ2-5; 8 positions agree with TRBD1. This CDR3 contains 15 residues. V dropped 2 bases and J dropped 5; count of bases not matched to a gene: 7. The germline CDR1 and CDR2 sequences are SNHLY and FYNNEI. CDR3 in amino acids: CASSESGQGFETQYF. CDR3 nucleotides: TGTGCCAGCAGTGAATCAGGACAGGGTTTTGAGACCCAGTACTTC.

The rearrangement links TRBV30 to TRBJ1-6; D might be TRBD1 (5 bases). Germline V CDR1 and CDR2: GTSNPN, SVGIG (reference sequence). This CDR3 has 13 residues. The V gene lost 5 bases and the J gene lost 6 bases, with 11 bases spanning the gap. DNA of the CDR3: TGTGCCTGGGTGGCAGGGCGTAATTCACCCCTCCACTTT. Residues: CAWVAGRNSPLHF.

This chain connects TRBV7-2 to TRBJ2-5; TRBD2 aligns across 9 bases. This CDR3 contains 14 residues. V lost 6 bases and J lost 5; bases outside the gene matches: 7. Looked up from germline, CDR1 is SGHTA and CDR2 is FQGNSA. This CDR3 reads CASSGRGGLETQYF. CDR3 bases: TGTGCCAGCAGTGGGCGGGGGGGCTTGGAGACCCAGTACTTC.